This T cell receptor beta chain was sequenced during a study of OX40 agonist ivuxolimab in advanced cancers. As for the study in general: Of mixed ages from roughly 23 to 85 and averaging about 56 years, the group was about 80% male.

Trimming stripped 0 bases from V and 2 bases from J, with 5 bases between. CDR3 size: 13 residues. The germline CDR1 and CDR2 sequences are LNHNV and YYDKDF (reference sequence). Profiled with immunoSEQ multiplex PCR; TCRdb holds only in-frame clones, not every one. The table has 30,000 to 45,000 clones, roughly 80% seen once. This chain connects TRBV15 to TRBJ2-7; D unclear. This TCR derives from an adult with an advanced solid tumor such as melanoma, head and neck, liver or kidney cancer. The material was CD4+ or CD8+ T cells sorted from blood, obtained in a trial of the OX40 agonist ivuxolimab. The CDR3 DNA follows: TGTGCCACCAGCAGAGATTTCACCTACGAGCAGTACTTC. Protein sequence: CATSRDFTYEQYF.